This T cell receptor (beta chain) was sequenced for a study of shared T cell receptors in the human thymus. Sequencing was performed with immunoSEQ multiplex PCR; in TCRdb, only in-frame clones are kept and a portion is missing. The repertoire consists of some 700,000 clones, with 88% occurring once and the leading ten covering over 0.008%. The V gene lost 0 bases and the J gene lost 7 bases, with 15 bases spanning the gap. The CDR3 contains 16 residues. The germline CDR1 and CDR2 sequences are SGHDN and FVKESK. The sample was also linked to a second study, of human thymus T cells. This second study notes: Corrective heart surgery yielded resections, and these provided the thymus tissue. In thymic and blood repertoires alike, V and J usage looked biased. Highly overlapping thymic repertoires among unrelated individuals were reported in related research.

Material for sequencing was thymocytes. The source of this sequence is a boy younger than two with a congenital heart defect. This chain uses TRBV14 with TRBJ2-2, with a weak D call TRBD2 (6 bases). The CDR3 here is CASSQDRWGEGGELFF. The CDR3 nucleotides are TGTGCCAGCAGCCAAGATCGTTGGGGGGAAGGCGGGGAGCTGTTTTTT.